The 4 T cell receptor beta chains in this list originate from one sample, sequenced in a study of T cells in Graves' hyperthyroidism and ophthalmopathy. The CDR3 regions of TCR beta were amplified from RNA transcripts. Primed by the HTBI set, a first-round RT-PCR was run on the TCR CDR3. From the multiplex PCR reads, TCRdb called clonotypes with MiXCR, one entry per CDR3 protein. The repertoire holds 550,000 to 700,000 distinct CDR3 sequences, with under 15% as singletons. The material sequenced was blood. These receptor sequences come from a woman aged 40 to 50 with Graves' ophthalmopathy.

This rearrangement joins TRBV18 to TRBJ1-1; 7 bases map to TRBD1. The CDR3 spans 15 residues. After removal of 0 bases from V and 3 bases from J, the junction contained 4 bases not matched to a gene. Germline lookup yields CDR1 KGHSH and CDR2 LQKENI. The CDR3 is CASSPPGQEDTEAFF. The CDR3 DNA reads TGTGCCAGCTCACCACCAGGACAGGAGGACACTGAAGCTTTCTTT.

This clonotype has only a few counts. This chain uses TRBV27 with TRBJ2-3; 10 nucleotides agree with TRBD2. J lost 0 bases, V lost 4 bases, and 13 bases had no gene match. The CDR3 sequence is 19 residues long. Germline V gene sequence: CDR1 MNHEY, CDR2 SMNVEV (reference sequence). CDR3 in DNA: TGTGCCAGCAGTTGGGGCGGCCTAGCGGGAGCCATTAGCACAGATACGCAGTATTTT. Encoded protein: CASSWGGLAGAISTDTQYF.

This clonotype was found a few times. The chain joins TRBV27 to TRBJ1-1; no reliable D call. This CDR3 has 13 residues. With 8 bases removed from V and 5 bases from J, the gap between germline ends came to 15 bases. Germline-derived CDR1 and CDR2 are MNHEY and SMNVEV (reference sequence). CDR3 sequence: CASGPRRLTEAFF. Written as DNA, the CDR3 is TGTGCCAGCGGCCCGCGCAGGCTTACTGAAGCTTTCTTT.

About this clonotype: This may be a read error: a much more frequent sequence differs by one nucleotide. The chain has TRBV6-4 and TRBJ2-2, with 8 bases aligning to TRBD2. The germline gives CDR1 MRHNA, CDR2 SNTAGT. This CDR3 has 17 amino acids. The CDR3 here is CASSDPVGGRNSGELFF. The CDR3 region has the DNA TGTGCCAGCAGTGACCCGGTGGGCGGGAGGAACTCCGGGGAGCTGTTTTTT.